This T cell receptor (beta chain) was sequenced for a study of T cell repertoires in cytomegalovirus infection. V was shortened by 7 bases and J by 4 bases, with 14 bases between the two germline ends. Per the germline V gene, CDR1 is SGDLS and CDR2 is YYNGEE. This CDR3 is built from 13 residues. MiXCR, run by TCRdb on the reads, gives a single entry per CDR3 protein. This table has approximately 1,000,000 distinct CDR3 sequences, less than 35% appearing once. Comments on this clonotype: The antigen remains undetermined.

Sequencing was performed on cultured CD8+ T cells from PBMCs, taken from culture after CMV antigen stimulation. V gene TRBV9 combines with J gene TRBJ1-2, with D hard to call. The receptor comes from a human donor in good health (CMV status not recorded). Some clones in this sample may be carry-over from other donors' samples. The CDR3 here is CASGPRTVYGYTF. In DNA, the CDR3 is TGTGCCAGCGGACCCAGGACGGTCTATGGCTACACCTTC.